This T cell receptor (beta chain) was profiled in a study of control samples from healthy donors and cancer patients. A note on this clone: Its ends do not fully match the called genes, so a read error is possible.

Assay used: immunoSEQ multiplex PCR; TCRdb lists only in-frame clones, some missing. The top ten clones hold around 1.5% of a sample with about 180,000 clones, 90% of them seen once. The CDR3 covers 13 residues. Germline assignment: CDR1 SGHTA and CDR2 FQGNSA. The chain joins TRBV7-2 to TRBJ1-1, with D maybe TRBD1 (6 bases). This sequence originates from a woman between 45 and 65 years old in good health. The sample consisted of blood. In DNA form, the CDR3 reads TGTGCCAGCAACTTACAGGGGAACACTGAAGCTTTCTTT. This encodes CASNLQGNTEAFF.